This T cell receptor (beta chain) was recovered during a study of beta chain features in type 1 diabetes. Study results and caveats: Moderate yet significant TCRB CDR3 shortening was seen in Type 1 diabetes patients in all four CD4+ subsets.

Per germline, CDR1 SGDLS and CDR2 YYNGEE. The length of the CDR3 is 14 residues. The V and J ends lost 0 bases and 6 bases respectively, with 9 bases between them. This clone has only a few counts. The antigen is undetermined. Expressed TCRB transcripts got sequenced, as all isolated RNA was reverse transcribed. Here immunoSEQ multiplex PCR was the method, and the copy in TCRdb shows in-frame clones only, minus some. Here the sample spans over 200,000 clones, 11% being singletons. This rearrangement joins TRBV9 to TRBJ2-2; the D gene is possibly TRBD2 (6 bases). Input material: naive CD4+ T cells from blood. The sequence was obtained from a man aged 25-40 years with type 1 diabetes. The CDR3 nucleotides are TGTGCCAGCAGCGTAGGCGGGACCGCCGGGGAGCTGTTTTTT. Protein sequence: CASSVGGTAGELFF.